The 11 T cell receptor beta chains below were found in one sample sequenced in a study of naive and memory T cell subsets. Amplification of ligated cDNA took four PCR rounds with SP2 and nested alpha and beta constant primers. TCRdb used MiXCR to reprocess the 5' RACE reads, holding one entry per CDR3 protein. The sample has roughly 56,000 distinct CDR3 sequences; roughly 7% are singletons. TCR cDNA received a 3' ligated oligonucleotide that carried a UMI. The receptors were sampled from a male donor in good health.

In this sample, this clonotype turned up many times. The rearrangement links TRBV6-5 to TRBJ2-3; D not certain. The CDR3 length is 16 residues. Germline V gene lookup returns CDR1 MNHEY and CDR2 SVGAGI. V lost 6 bases and J lost 0, with 16 bases in between. Here the CDR3 reads CASRPKHDSSTDTQYF. The CDR3 nucleotides read TGTGCCAGCAGACCCAAACATGATTCTAGCACAGATACGCAGTATTTT.

The chain combines TRBV5-4 with TRBJ2-5, with D possibly matching TRBD2 (6 bases). Germline V gives CDR1 SGHNT, CDR2 YYREEE (reference sequence). This CDR3 comprises 15 residues. V shed 0 bases and J shed 5 bases, with 14 bases lying between them. The CDR3 region has the DNA TGTGCCAGCAGCTTGGACAGAACTGGGGGGGAGACCCAGTACTTC. This translates into CASSLDRTGGETQYF.

V and J are TRBV6-1 and TRBJ2-1; 14 bases map to TRBD2. The V gene's germline CDR1 is MNHNS and CDR2 SASEGT. V was pared by 4 bases and J by 2 bases, with 10 bases of the junction left unmatched. This CDR3 region has 19 residues. The CDR3 protein is CASSVTWTSGRSPYNEQFF. The CDR3 bases are TGTGCCAGCAGTGTCACGTGGACTAGCGGGAGGAGCCCCTACAATGAGCAGTTCTTC.

This clonotype was observed many times. The chain has TRBV7-2 and TRBJ2-3; TRBD2 matches at 9 bases. Germline trimming cut 6 bases from V and 2 bases from J; bases unmatched to any gene: 9. CDR1 is SGHTA, CDR2 FQGNSA, per germline. The CDR3 is 16 residues long. CDR3 nucleotides: TGTGCCAGCAGTCCTAAGGCGGGAGGGCCCACAGATACGCAGTATTTT. Translated: CASSPKAGGPTDTQYF.

This clonotype appeared many times. V is TRBV29-1 and J is TRBJ2-5, with 8 positions matching TRBD2. The CDR3 length is 16 residues. V was pared by 1 base and J by 5 bases, with 12 bases of the junction left unmatched. Germline-derived CDR1 and CDR2 are SQVTM and ANQGSEA. In DNA form, the CDR3 reads TGCAGCGTTGAAGGATATGCGGGAGGTTTGACGGAGACCCAGTACTTC. Translation: CSVEGYAGGLTETQYF.

This clonotype was picked up many times. The rearrangement links TRBV12-3 or TRBV12-4 to TRBJ2-3; D call uncertain. V was pared by 11 bases and J by 4 bases, with 19 bases between. The CDR3 covers 14 residues. CDR3 nucleotides: TGTGCCTCCTCCCCGCGGCAGGCCCCAGATACGCAGTATTTT. It is translated as CASSPRQAPDTQYF.

This clonotype was seen a few times. The J gene is TRBJ2-1, the V gene TRBV6-2 or TRBV6-3, with 10 bases lining up with TRBD2. J was trimmed by 7 bases and V by 10 bases; bases with no gene match: 7. Germline values: CDR1 MNHEY, CDR2 SVGEGT. The CDR3 runs to 13 residues. The CDR3 spells CAIRTSGGNEQFF. The CDR3 DNA is TGTGCCATCCGGACTAGCGGAGGTAATGAGCAGTTCTTC.

To note about this clonotype: A read error may be the cause here, since a much bigger clone is one base away. This sequence joins TRBV7-2 and TRBJ2-1; D is uncertain. V lost 5 bases, J lost 8 bases, and 13 bases lay in between. Germline assignment: CDR1 SGHTA and CDR2 FQGNSA. The length of the CDR3 is 13 residues. The CDR3 coding sequence is TGTACCAGCAGCCGTAGGTCCGGCGATGAGCAGTTCTTC. Protein sequence: CTSSRRSGDEQFF. The full variable domain, in which reference TRBV7-2 and TRBJ2-1 provide the parts outside the CDR3, is GAGVSQSPSNKVTEKGKDVELRCDPISGHTALYWYRQSLGQGLEFLIYFQGNSAPDKSGLPSDRFSAERTGGSVSTLTIQRTQQEDSAVYLCTSSRRSGDEQFFGPGTRLTVL.

CDR3 region: CSVSGNANTGELFF. CDR3 DNA sequence: TGCAGTGTCAGTGGTAATGCGAACACCGGGGAGCTGTTTTTT. This sequence joins TRBV20-1 and TRBJ2-2, with D unclear. From germline, CDR1 is DFQATT and CDR2 SNEGSKA (reference sequence). Trimming took 7 bases from V and 0 from J, leaving 12 bases between them. The CDR3 contains 14 residues.

This clonotype was seen ten or more times. The chain joins TRBV6-2 or TRBV6-3 to TRBJ1-2; weak D call: TRBD1 (5 bases). Germline V lookup: CDR1 MNHEY, CDR2 SVGEGT. With 7 bases removed from V and 6 bases from J, the gap between germline ends came to 21 bases. This CDR3 contains 15 residues. The CDR3: CASTPLGRSTNGYTF. As DNA, the CDR3 is TGTGCCAGCACTCCGCTGGGACGGTCCACTAATGGCTACACCTTC.

This clonotype was seen ten or more times. The V and J genes are TRBV2 and TRBJ2-6, with D tentatively TRBD2 (6 bases). Germline lookup yields CDR1 SNHLY and CDR2 FYNNEI. Trimming stripped 8 bases from V and 0 bases from J, with 17 bases between. This CDR3 comprises 17 residues. CDR3 sequence: CASVGVAGLSGANVLTF. As DNA, the CDR3 is TGTGCCAGCGTGGGGGTTGCGGGGCTCTCTGGGGCCAACGTCCTGACTTTC.